One TCR beta chain is described in this entry. Authors' processing steps: Reference gene primer amplification gave estimated nucleated cell counts. TCRdb's copy holds only in-frame clones and misses some; the assay was immunoSEQ multiplex PCR. V and J calls and clone size are given by that table; D and trimming were obtained from the DNA. Here the sample spans about 440,000 clones, approximately 90% being singletons. This sample is part of a study of blood T cell repertoires in COVID-19. Study background: COVID-19 samples from acute and convalescent phases originated in the United States, Italy and Spain. PBMCs, B-cell-depleted T cells, or T cells provided the cDNA or gDNA that made up the material.

The CDR3 is made up of 14 amino acids. The V end lost 7 bases, the J end lost 6 bases, and 16 bases lay between the germline ends. Germline V gene sequence: CDR1 MNHEY, CDR2 SVGAGI. This TCR came from a woman aged 25 to 45 with acute or convalescent COVID-19. Material: peripheral blood. The gene calls are TRBV6-5 and TRBJ1-5, with D possibly TRBD1 on 5 matching bases. CDR3 amino acids: CASNLRGGVQPQHF. For the CDR3, the DNA is TGTGCCAGCAACTTACGGGGGGGGGTTCAGCCCCAGCATTTT.